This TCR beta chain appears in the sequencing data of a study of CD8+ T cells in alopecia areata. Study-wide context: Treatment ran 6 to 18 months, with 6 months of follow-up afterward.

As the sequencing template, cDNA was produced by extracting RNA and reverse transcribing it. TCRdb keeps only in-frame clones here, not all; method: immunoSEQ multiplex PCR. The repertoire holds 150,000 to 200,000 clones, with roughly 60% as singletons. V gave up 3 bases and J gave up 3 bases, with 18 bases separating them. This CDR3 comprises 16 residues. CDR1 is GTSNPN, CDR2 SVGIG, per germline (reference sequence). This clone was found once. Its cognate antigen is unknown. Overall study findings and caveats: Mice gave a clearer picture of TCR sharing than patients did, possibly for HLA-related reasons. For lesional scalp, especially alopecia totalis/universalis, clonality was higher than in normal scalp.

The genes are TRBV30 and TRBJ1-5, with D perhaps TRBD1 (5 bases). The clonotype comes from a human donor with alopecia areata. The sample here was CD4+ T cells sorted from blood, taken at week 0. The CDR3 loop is CAWSPSGQGYNQPQHF. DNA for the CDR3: TGTGCCTGGAGCCCCTCAGGGCAGGGCTACAATCAGCCCCAGCATTTT.